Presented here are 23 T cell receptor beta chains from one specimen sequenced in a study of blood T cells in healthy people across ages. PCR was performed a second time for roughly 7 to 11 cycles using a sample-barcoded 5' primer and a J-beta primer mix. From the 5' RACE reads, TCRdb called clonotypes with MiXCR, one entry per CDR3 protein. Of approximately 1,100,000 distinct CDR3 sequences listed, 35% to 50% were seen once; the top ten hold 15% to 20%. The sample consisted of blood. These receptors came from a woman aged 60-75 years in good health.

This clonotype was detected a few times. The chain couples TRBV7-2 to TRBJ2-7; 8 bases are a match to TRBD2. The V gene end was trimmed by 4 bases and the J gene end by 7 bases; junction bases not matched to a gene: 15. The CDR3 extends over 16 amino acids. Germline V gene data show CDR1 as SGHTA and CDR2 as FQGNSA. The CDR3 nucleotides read TGTGCCAGCAGCTACCGCAGCGGGAGTACCCACAATGAGCAGTACTTC. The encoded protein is CASSYRSGSTHNEQYF.

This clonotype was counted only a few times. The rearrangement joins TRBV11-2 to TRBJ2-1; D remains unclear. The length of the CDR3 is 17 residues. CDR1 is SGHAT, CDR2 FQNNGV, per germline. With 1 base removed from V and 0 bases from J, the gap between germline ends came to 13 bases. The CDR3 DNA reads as TGTGCCAGCAGCTTAGCTAGGGCGGCCAGCTCCTACAATGAGCAGTTCTTC. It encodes CASSLARAASSYNEQFF.

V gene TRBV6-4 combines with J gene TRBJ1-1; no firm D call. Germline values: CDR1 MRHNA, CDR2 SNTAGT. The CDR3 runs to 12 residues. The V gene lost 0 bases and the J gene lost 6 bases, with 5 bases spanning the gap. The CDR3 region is CASSDSIPEAFF. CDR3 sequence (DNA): TGTGCCAGCAGTGACTCGATCCCTGAAGCTTTCTTT.

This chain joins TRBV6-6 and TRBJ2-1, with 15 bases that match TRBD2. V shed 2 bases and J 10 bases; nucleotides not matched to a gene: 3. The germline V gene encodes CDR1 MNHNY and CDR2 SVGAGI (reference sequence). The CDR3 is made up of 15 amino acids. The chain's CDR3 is CASSYGGTSGREQFF. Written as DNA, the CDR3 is TGTGCCAGCAGTTACGGTGGGACTAGCGGGAGGGAGCAGTTCTTC.

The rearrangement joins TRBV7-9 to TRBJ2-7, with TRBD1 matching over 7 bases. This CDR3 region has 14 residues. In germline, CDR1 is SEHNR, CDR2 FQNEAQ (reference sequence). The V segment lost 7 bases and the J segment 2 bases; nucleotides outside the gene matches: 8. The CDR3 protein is CASMGQIFPYEQYF. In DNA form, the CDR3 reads TGTGCCAGCATGGGACAGATCTTCCCCTACGAGCAGTACTTC.

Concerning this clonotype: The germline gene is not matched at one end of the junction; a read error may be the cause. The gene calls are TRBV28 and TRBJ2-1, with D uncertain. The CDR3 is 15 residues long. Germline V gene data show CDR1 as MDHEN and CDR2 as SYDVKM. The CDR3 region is CASSSSGSSYNGQFF. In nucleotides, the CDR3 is TGTGCCAGCAGTTCGTCCGGAAGCTCCTACAATGGGCAGTTCTTC.

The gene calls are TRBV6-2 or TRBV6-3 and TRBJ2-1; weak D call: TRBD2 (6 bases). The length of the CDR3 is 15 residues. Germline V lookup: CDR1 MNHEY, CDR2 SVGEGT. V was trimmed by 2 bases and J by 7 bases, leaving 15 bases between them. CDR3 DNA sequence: TGTGCCAGCAGTTACCAGCGGGCAGCTATTAATGAGCAGTTCTTC. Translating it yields CASSYQRAAINEQFF.

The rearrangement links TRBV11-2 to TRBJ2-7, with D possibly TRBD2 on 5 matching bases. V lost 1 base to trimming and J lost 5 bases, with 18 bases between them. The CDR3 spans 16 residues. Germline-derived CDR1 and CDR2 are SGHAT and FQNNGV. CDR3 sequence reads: CASSLALQEVGNEQYF. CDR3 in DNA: TGTGCCAGCAGCTTAGCCCTTCAGGAGGTGGGGAACGAGCAGTACTTC.

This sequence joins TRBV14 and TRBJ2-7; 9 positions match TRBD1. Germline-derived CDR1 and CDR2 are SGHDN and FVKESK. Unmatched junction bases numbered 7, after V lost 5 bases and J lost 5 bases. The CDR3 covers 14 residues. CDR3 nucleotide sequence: TGTGCCAGCAGCACCGGGACAGGGATACACGAGCAGTACTTC. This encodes CASSTGTGIHEQYF. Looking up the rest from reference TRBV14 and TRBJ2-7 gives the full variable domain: EAGVTQFPSHSVIEKGQTVTLRCDPISGHDNLYWYRRVMGKEIKFLLHFVKESKQDESGMPNNRFLAERTGGTYSTLKVQPAELEDSGVYFCASSTGTGIHEQYFGPGTRLTVT.

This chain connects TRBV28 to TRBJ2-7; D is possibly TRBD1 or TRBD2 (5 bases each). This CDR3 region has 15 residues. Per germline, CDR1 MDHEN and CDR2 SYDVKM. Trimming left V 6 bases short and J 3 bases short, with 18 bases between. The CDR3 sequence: CASSPLRDAVYEQYF. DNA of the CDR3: TGTGCCAGCAGCCCCCTCCGGGACGCAGTCTACGAGCAGTACTTC.

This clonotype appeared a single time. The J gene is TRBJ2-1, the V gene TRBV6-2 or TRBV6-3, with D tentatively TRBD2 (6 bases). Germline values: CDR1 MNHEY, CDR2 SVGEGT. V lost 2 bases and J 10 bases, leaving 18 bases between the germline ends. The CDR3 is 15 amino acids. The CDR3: CASSYGAGTSYEQFF. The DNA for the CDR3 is TGTGCCAGCAGTTACGGTGCGGGAACGTCCTACGAGCAGTTCTTC.

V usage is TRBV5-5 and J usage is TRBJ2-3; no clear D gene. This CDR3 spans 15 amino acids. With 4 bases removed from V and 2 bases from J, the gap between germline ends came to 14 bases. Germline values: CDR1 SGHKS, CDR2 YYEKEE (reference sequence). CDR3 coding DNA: TGTGCCAGCAGCGAAACATTGGAGTCCACAGATACGCAGTATTTT. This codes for CASSETLESTDTQYF.

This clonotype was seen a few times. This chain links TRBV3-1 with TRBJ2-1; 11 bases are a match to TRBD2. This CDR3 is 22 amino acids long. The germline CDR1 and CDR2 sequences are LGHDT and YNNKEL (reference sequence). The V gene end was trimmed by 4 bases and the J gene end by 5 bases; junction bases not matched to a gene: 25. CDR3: CASSPSTPGLAATSTDHNEQFF. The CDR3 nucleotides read TGTGCCAGCAGCCCATCAACTCCGGGACTAGCGGCCACCAGTACCGATCACAATGAGCAGTTCTTC.

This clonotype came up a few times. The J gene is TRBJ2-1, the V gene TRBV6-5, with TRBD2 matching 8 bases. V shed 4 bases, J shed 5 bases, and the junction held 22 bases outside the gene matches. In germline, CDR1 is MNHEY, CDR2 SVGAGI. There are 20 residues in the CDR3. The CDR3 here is CASSSNRGGKASGIHNEQFF. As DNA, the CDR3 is TGTGCCAGCAGTTCCAACCGGGGGGGTAAGGCTAGCGGCATACACAATGAGCAGTTCTTC.

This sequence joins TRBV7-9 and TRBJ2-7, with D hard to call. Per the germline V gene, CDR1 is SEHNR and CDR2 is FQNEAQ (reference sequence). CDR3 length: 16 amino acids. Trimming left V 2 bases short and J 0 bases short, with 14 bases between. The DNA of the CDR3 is TGTGCCAGCAGCTTAAGGCCGGCCGCGAGCTCCTACGAGCAGTACTTC. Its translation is CASSLRPAASSYEQYF.

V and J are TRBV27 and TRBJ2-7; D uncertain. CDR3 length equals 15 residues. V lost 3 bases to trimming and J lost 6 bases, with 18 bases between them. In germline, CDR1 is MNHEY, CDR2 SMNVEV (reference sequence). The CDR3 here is CASSFLGTPLPEQYF. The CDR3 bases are TGTGCCAGCAGTTTCCTAGGTACCCCCTTGCCCGAGCAGTACTTC.

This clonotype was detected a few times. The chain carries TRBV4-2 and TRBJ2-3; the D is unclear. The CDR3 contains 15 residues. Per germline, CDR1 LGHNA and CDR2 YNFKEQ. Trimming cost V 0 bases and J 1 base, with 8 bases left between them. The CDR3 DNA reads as TGTGCCAGCAGCCAAGAACAAGGTCGCACAGATACGCAGTATTTT. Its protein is CASSQEQGRTDTQYF.

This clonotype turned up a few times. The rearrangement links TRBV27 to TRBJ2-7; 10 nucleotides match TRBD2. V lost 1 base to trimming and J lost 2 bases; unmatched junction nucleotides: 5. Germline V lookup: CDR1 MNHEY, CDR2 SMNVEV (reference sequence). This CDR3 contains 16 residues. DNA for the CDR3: TGTGCCAGCAGTTTATTCGGACTAGCGGATACCTACGAGCAGTACTTC. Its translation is CASSLFGLADTYEQYF.

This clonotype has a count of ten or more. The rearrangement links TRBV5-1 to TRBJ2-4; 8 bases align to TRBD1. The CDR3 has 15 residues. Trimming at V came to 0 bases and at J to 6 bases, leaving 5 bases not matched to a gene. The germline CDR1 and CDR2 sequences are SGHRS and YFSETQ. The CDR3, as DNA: TGCGCCAGCAGCTTGGCCGGACAGGGTGGAAACATTCAGTACTTC. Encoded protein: CASSLAGQGGNIQYF. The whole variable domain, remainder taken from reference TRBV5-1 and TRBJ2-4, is KAGVTQTPRYLIKTRGQQVTLSCSPISGHRSVSWYQQTPGQGLQFLFEYFSETQRNKGNFPGRFSGRQFSNSRSEMNVSTLELGDSALYLCASSLAGQGGNIQYFGAGTRLSVL.

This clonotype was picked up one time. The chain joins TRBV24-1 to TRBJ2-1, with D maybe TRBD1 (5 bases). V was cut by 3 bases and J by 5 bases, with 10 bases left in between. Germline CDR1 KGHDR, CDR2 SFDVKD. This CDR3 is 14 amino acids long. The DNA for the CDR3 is TGTGCCACCAGTGATGAACAGGAGAACAATGAGCAGTTCTTC. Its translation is CATSDEQENNEQFF.

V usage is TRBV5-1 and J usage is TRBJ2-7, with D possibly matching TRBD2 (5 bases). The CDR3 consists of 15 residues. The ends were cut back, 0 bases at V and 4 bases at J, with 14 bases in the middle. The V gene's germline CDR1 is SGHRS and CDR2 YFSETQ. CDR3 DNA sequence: TGCGCCAGCAGCTTGGTGAATAGCGCATCATACGAGCAGTACTTC. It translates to CASSLVNSASYEQYF.

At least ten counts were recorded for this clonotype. CDR3: CASIPTGQDPYNEQFF. CDR3 in DNA: TGTGCCAGTATTCCGACGGGACAAGACCCCTACAATGAGCAGTTCTTC. The V and J genes are TRBV19 and TRBJ2-1; the D gene is possibly TRBD1 (6 bases). The CDR3 length is 16 residues. Germline V lookup: CDR1 LNHDA, CDR2 SQIVND (reference sequence). The ends were cut back, 7 bases at V and 2 bases at J, with 18 bases in the middle.

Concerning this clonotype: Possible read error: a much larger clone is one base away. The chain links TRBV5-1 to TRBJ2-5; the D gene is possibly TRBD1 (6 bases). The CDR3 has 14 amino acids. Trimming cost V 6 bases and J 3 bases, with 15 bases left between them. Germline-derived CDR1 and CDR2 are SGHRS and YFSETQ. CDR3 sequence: CASNPMGAEETQYF. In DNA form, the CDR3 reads TGCGCCAGCAACCCAATGGGGGCTGAAGAGACCCAGTACTTC.